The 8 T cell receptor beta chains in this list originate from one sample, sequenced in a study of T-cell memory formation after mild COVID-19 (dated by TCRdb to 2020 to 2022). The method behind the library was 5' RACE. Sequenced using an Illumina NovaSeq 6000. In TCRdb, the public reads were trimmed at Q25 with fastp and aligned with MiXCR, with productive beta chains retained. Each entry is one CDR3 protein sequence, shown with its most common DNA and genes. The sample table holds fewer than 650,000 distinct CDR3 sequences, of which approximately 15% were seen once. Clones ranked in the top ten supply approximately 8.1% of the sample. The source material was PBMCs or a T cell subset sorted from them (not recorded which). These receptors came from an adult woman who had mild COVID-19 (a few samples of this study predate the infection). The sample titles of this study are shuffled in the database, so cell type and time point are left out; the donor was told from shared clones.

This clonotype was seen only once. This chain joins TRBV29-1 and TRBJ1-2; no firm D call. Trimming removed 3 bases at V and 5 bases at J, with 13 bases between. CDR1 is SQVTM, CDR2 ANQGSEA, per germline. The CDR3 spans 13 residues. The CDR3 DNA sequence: TGCAGCGTTGAGAGTCACAATGAATATGGCTACACCTTC. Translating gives CSVESHNEYGYTF.

DNA for the CDR3: TGTGCCAGCAGCTTCCCTGTTATGGCTACTATGAACACTGAAGCTTTCTTT. Translated, it gives CASSFPVMATMNTEAFF. This chain joins TRBV7-9 and TRBJ1-1, with D unresolved. Trimming removed 3 bases from V and 0 bases from J, with 17 bases in between. The CDR3 runs to 17 residues. Germline CDR1 and CDR2: SEHNR and FQNEAQ (reference sequence).

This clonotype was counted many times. The CDR3 DNA follows: TGTGCCAGCAGTAGCACAGGTGCCCACTCTGGAAACACCATATATTTT. Protein product: CASSSTGAHSGNTIYF. The chain has TRBV7-6 and TRBJ1-3, with D possibly matching TRBD1 (5 bases). Germline loops: CDR1 SGHVS, CDR2 FNYEAQ. This CDR3 comprises 16 residues. The germline V and J ends were trimmed by 6 bases and 0 bases, with 15 bases remaining between them.

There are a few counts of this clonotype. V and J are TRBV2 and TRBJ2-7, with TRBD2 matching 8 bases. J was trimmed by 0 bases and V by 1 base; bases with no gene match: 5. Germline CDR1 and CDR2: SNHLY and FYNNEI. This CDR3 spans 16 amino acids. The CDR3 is CASSEDGGRLSYEQYF. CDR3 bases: TGTGCCAGCAGTGAAGACGGCGGGAGGCTCTCCTACGAGCAGTACTTC.

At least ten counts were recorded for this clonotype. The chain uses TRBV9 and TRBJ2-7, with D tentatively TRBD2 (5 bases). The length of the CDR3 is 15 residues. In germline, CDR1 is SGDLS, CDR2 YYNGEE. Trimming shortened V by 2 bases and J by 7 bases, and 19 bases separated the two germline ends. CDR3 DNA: TGTGCCAGCAGCGTGTCGTGGAGTACGGGGTGGGAGCAGTACTTC. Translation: CASSVSWSTGWEQYF.

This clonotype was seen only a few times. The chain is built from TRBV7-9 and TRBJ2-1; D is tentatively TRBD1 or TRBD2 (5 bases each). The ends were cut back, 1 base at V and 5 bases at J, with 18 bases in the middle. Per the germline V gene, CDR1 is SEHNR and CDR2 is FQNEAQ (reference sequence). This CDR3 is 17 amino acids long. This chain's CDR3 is CASSLVVGTALDNEQFF. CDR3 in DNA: TGTGCCAGCAGCTTAGTTGTCGGGACGGCCCTCGACAATGAGCAGTTCTTC. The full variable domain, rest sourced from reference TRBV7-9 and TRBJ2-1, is DTGVSQNPRHKITKRGQNVTFRCDPISEHNRLYWYRQTLGQGPEFLTYFQNEAQLEKSRLLSDRFSAERPKGSFSTLEIQRTEQGDSAMYLCASSLVVGTALDNEQFFGPGTRLTVL.

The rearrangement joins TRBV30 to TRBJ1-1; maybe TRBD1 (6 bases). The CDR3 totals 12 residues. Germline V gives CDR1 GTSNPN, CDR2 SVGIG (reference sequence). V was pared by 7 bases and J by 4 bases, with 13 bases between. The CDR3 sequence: CASKGEVTEAFF. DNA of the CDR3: TGTGCCTCCAAGGGGGAAGTCACTGAAGCTTTCTTT.

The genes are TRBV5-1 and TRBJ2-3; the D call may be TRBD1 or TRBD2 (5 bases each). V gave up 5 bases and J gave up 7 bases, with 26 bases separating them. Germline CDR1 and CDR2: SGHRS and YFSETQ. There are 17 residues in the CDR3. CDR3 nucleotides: TGCGCCAGCAGTACATGGGACGGCGGTGGCTATGGGAATACGCAGTATTTT. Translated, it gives CASSTWDGGGYGNTQYF. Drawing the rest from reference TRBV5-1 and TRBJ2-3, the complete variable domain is KAGVTQTPRYLIKTRGQQVTLSCSPISGHRSVSWYQQTPGQGLQFLFEYFSETQRNKGNFPGRFSGRQFSNSRSEMNVSTLELGDSALYLCASSTWDGGGYGNTQYFGPGTRLTVL.